The entry below describes one T cell receptor (beta chain). Its antigen is not known. The germline V gene encodes CDR1 PRHDT and CDR2 FYEKMQ (reference sequence). V gave up 5 bases and J gave up 8 bases; unmatched junction bases: 11. This CDR3 has 14 amino acids. The entry originates in a study of shared clonotypes between healthy human individuals. Study summary: Each donor had three CD4 naive, three CD4 memory, two CD8 naive and one CD8 memory plate.

In the original processing: As immunoSEQ supplied junction-only sequences (without quality scores), filtering differed. The table came from immunoSEQ multiplex PCR; TCRdb's copy has only in-frame clones and leaves some out. V, J and clone size are taken as reported in that table, and D and trimming were inferred from the DNA itself. The table records millions of clones, 85% to 95% of them present only once. Broader study findings: The generation probabilities recorded for non-shared clonotypes fell below those of clonotypes shared by all four donors.

Terminally differentiated effector memory CD45RA+ cells were excluded by CCR7 positive selection of CD45RO-negative cells. Donors included only healthy HIV-negative adults lacking recent acute infections or vaccinations. This sequence joins TRBV13 and TRBJ1-2, with TRBD1 identical over 7 bases. This receptor was taken from a man younger than 35 in good health. Some clones in this sample may be carry-over from other donors' samples. The sample was naive CD8+ T cells from PBMCs. CDR3: CASSPNRGAGGYTF. The CDR3 DNA reads TGTGCCAGCAGCCCAAACAGGGGCGCCGGGGGCTACACCTTC.